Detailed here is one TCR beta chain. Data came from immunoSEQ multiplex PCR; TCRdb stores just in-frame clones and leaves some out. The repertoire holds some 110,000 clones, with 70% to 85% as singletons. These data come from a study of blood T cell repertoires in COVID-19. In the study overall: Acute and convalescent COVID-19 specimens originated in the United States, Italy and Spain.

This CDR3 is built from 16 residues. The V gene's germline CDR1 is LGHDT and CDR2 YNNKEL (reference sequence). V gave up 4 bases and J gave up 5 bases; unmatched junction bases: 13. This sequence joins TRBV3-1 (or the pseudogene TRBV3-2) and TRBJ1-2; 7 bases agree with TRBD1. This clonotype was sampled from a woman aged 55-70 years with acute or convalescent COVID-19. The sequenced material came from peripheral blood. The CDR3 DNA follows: TGTGCCAGCAGCCCTATCACCGACAGGGAGTGGTATGGCTACACCTTC. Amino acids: CASSPITDREWYGYTF.